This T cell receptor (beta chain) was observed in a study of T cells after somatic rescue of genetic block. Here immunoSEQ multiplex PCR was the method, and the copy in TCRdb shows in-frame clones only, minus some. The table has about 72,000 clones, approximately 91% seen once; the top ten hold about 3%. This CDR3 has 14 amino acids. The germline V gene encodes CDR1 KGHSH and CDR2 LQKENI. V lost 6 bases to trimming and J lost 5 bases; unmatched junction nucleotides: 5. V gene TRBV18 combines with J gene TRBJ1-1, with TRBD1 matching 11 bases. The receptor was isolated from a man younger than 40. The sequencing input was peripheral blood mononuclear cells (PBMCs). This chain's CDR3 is CASSTGTGGTEAFF. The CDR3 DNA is TGTGCCAGCTCGACCGGGACAGGGGGGACTGAAGCTTTCTTT.